The rows below give T cell receptor beta chains drawn from one sample of a study of cytomegalovirus exposure and HLA in healthy donors. Data came from immunoSEQ multiplex PCR; TCRdb stores just in-frame clones and leaves some out. The top ten clones hold about 3% of a sample with around 87,000 clones, around three quarters of them seen once. The sample was PBMCs. The receptors were sampled from a man aged 35-49 years in good health and CMV-seronegative. CDR3s include the opening cysteine and the closing phenylalanine or tryptophan. A D gene is named only where the DNA matches it firmly. Expanded clones get a size class; other rows say once, few or many, or leave the size out.

D: -; size: -; J: TRBJ1-6; V: TRBV25-1; DNA: TGTGCCAGCAGTGACTGGGGCGGGGCACCCCTCCACTTT; CDR3: CASSDWGGAPLHF
D: TRBD1; size: -; J: TRBJ2-2; V: TRBV6-5; DNA: TGTGCCAGCAGCCGACAGGGGGCTACCGGGGAGCTGTTTTTT; CDR3: CASSRQGATGELFF
D: TRBD1; size: -; J: TRBJ2-7; V: TRBV7-9; DNA: TGTGCCAGCAGCGACCGGGACAGGGGGCACGAGCAGTACTTC; CDR3: CASSDRDRGHEQYF
D: TRBD2; size: -; J: TRBJ2-3; V: TRBV2; DNA: TGTGCCAGCATGATTTGGGGCGGGGGGCCATCTTTTTTTCCCACAGATACGCAGTATTTT; CDR3: CASMIWGGGPSFFPTDTQYF
D: -; size: -; J: TRBJ1-5; V: TRBV19; DNA: TGTGCCAGTAGTATAGATCGCGTGCCACCGCATTTT; CDR3: CASSIDRVPPHF
D: TRBD2; size: -; J: TRBJ2-1; V: TRBV7-2; DNA: TGTGCCAGCAGCTTACGCGGGGGGAAAAACAATGAGCAGTTCTTC; CDR3: CASSLRGGKNNEQFF
D: -; size: few; J: TRBJ1-1; V: TRBV7-9; DNA: TGTGCCAGCAGACTGGACAACGAAGCTTTCTTT; CDR3: CASRLDNEAFF
D: -; size: -; J: TRBJ2-3; V: TRBV30; DNA: TGTGCCTGGAGTGTGGCAGGGTTGGGAGATACGCAGTATTTT; CDR3: CAWSVAGLGDTQYF
D: TRBD1; size: -; J: TRBJ1-2; V: TRBV4-2; DNA: TGTGCCAGCAGCCACCCTTACCGGGACAGTTATAACTATGGCTACACCTTC; CDR3: CASSHPYRDSYNYGYTF
D: -; size: once; J: TRBJ1-5; V: TRBV28; DNA: TGTGCCAGCAGAACGCGGAGGGATCAGCCCCAGCATTTT; CDR3: CASRTRRDQPQHF
D: TRBD2; size: -; J: TRBJ2-1; V: TRBV7-9; DNA: TGTGCCAGCAGCCAGGGACTAGCGGGGTCGTCATACAATGAGCAGTTCTTC; CDR3: CASSQGLAGSSYNEQFF
D: TRBD1; size: -; J: TRBJ1-4; V: TRBV5-4; DNA: TGTGCCAGCAGTAGTACCGGGACAGGGATCGAGGAACTGTTTTTT; CDR3: CASSSTGTGIEELFF
D: TRBD1; size: -; J: TRBJ1-6; V: TRBV6-4; DNA: TGTGCCAGCAGTGACTCCGACAGGGGAATTTCACCCCTCCACTTT; CDR3: CASSDSDRGISPLHF
D: -; size: -; J: TRBJ1-1; V: TRBV28; DNA: TGTGCCAGCAGTCCGGGATTGAACACTGAAGCTTTCTTT; CDR3: CASSPGLNTEAFF
D: TRBD1; size: -; J: TRBJ2-5; V: TRBV4-2; DNA: TGTGCCAGCAGCCAAGAAGACAGGGCTCAAGAGACCCAGTACTTC; CDR3: CASSQEDRAQETQYF
D: -; size: -; J: TRBJ1-2; V: TRBV6-1; DNA: TGTGCCAGCAGTGAAAGGAGGACGGGCTATGGCTACACCTTC; CDR3: CASSERRTGYGYTF